These 25 T cell receptor beta chains were sequenced from one sample in a study of cytomegalovirus exposure and HLA in healthy donors. The PCR contained 60 Vbeta and 13 Jbeta primers. Sequenced by immunoSEQ multiplex PCR; TCRdb stores in-frame clones only, minus some. The table includes about 190,000 clones, roughly 82% detected once. The sequenced material came from PBMCs. The receptor set was obtained from a woman between 45 and 60 years old in good health and CMV-seropositive.

V is TRBV18 and J is TRBJ1-2, with a tentative D call TRBD1 (6 bases). The V end was cut by 4 bases, the J end by 4 bases, with 10 bases between. The CDR3 spans 13 residues. Germline V gene sequence: CDR1 KGHSH, CDR2 LQKENI. The CDR3 loop reads CASSLETGYGYTF. CDR3 nucleotides: TGTGCCAGCTCACTAGAGACAGGCTATGGCTACACCTTC.

The chain uses TRBV5-4 and TRBJ1-6, with TRBD1 matching over 7 bases. This CDR3 region has 16 residues. The J segment lost 4 bases and the V segment lost 3 bases, leaving 7 bases of the junction unmatched. Germline values: CDR1 SGHNT, CDR2 YYREEE (reference sequence). The DNA of the CDR3 is TGTGCCAGCAGCTCCCCGGGACAGACTTATAATTCACCCCTCCACTTT. It yields the protein CASSSPGQTYNSPLHF.

This chain connects TRBV5-5 to TRBJ1-1; D call uncertain. V was trimmed by 4 bases and J by 3 bases, leaving 16 bases between them. CDR3 length: 15 amino acids. Per the germline V gene, CDR1 is SGHKS and CDR2 is YYEKEE (reference sequence). The CDR3 DNA follows: TGTGCCAGCAGCGACCAGAGGACGAGGGACACTGAAGCTTTCTTT. Its translation is CASSDQRTRDTEAFF.

The chain carries TRBV6-5 and TRBJ1-3; D possibly corresponds to TRBD1 (6 bases). Per germline, CDR1 MNHEY and CDR2 SVGAGI. This CDR3 region has 14 residues. The V and J ends lost 2 bases and 8 bases respectively, with 13 bases between them. The CDR3 protein is CASSYGGVDDTIYF. The CDR3 coding sequence is TGTGCCAGCAGTTACGGGGGCGTGGATGACACCATATATTTT.

This clone was seen a few times. Other DNA sequences of this sample code for an identical CDR3. The chain combines TRBV5-1 with TRBJ2-2; D not resolved. V lost 0 bases and J 1 base, leaving 4 bases between the germline ends. Germline V gene lookup returns CDR1 SGHRS and CDR2 YFSETQ. This CDR3 spans 14 amino acids. CDR3 in DNA: TGCGCCAGCAGCTTGGCACTGAACACCGGGGAGCTGTTTTTT. The encoded protein is CASSLALNTGELFF.

The V gene is TRBV2, the J gene TRBJ2-5, with 9 nucleotides matching TRBD1. J gave up 6 bases and V 6 bases, and 8 bases lay outside the gene matches. The CDR3 covers 14 residues. Germline CDR1 SNHLY, CDR2 FYNNEI. CDR3 nucleotide sequence: TGTGCCAGCAGCGGAACAGGGGGCGGAAAGACCCAGTACTTC. Translating it yields CASSGTGGGKTQYF.

The V call is TRBV19, the J call TRBJ2-2; 7 bases match TRBD1. Germline trimming cut 5 bases from V and 9 bases from J; bases unmatched to any gene: 15. Germline V CDR1 and CDR2: LNHDA, SQIVND (reference sequence). The CDR3 contains 16 residues. The CDR3 sequence: CASSFPGTALGRELFF. In nucleotides, the CDR3 is TGTGCCAGTAGTTTCCCCGGGACAGCCCTGGGCAGGGAGCTGTTTTTT.

Of note for this clone: Sequence at one end of the junction differs from germline and may be a read error. The chain joins TRBV7-9 to TRBJ2-5, with TRBD2 matching over 7 bases. This CDR3 has 16 residues. Germline V CDR1 and CDR2: SEHNR, FQNEAQ (reference sequence). CDR3 in DNA: TGTTCCAGCAGCTTAGGCCGTTCCGGGGGGCAAGAGACCCAGTACTTC. Translation gives CSSSLGRSGGQETQYF.

The chain joins TRBV10-3 to TRBJ2-7; 13 positions agree with TRBD2. The CDR3 consists of 16 residues. Germline V CDR1 and CDR2: ENHRY, SYGVKD. V dropped 6 bases and J dropped 2; count of bases not matched to a gene: 7. The CDR3 sequence is CAIRRTSGGPTYEQYF. The CDR3 DNA reads TGTGCCATCAGAAGGACTAGCGGGGGCCCCACCTACGAGCAGTACTTC.

V and J are TRBV19 and TRBJ1-4, with D possibly being TRBD1 (6 bases). V was shortened by 7 bases and J by 7 bases, with 16 bases between the two germline ends. The CDR3 extends over 14 amino acids. Germline V gene lookup returns CDR1 LNHDA and CDR2 SQIVND (reference sequence). The CDR3 DNA follows: TGTGCCAGTAAGGGGGAAGGGTTCGCTGAAAAACTGTTTTTT. Its translation is CASKGEGFAEKLFF.

The chain couples TRBV19 to TRBJ2-3, with D possibly TRBD2 on 5 matching bases. CDR3 size: 14 residues. V shed 5 bases and J shed 3 bases, with 12 bases lying between them. Germline CDR1 is LNHDA and CDR2 is SQIVND (reference sequence). As DNA, the CDR3 is TGTGCCAGTAGTGGCTTGTCGGGAACAGATACGCAGTATTTT. Its translation: CASSGLSGTDTQYF.

This chain links TRBV6-5 with TRBJ2-7, with 7 bases matching TRBD1. Losses at the gene ends were 4 bases for V and 0 bases for J; bases not matched to a gene: 9. The CDR3 has 16 amino acids. The V gene's germline CDR1 is MNHEY and CDR2 SVGAGI. CDR3 protein: CASSFTSGTVSYEQYF. The DNA of the CDR3 is TGTGCCAGCAGTTTCACATCCGGGACAGTCTCCTACGAGCAGTACTTC.

The J gene is TRBJ2-3, the V gene TRBV9, with 9 bases aligning to TRBD2. The CDR3 sequence is 15 residues long. Trimming removed 2 bases from V and 1 base from J; junction bases left unmatched: 2. Germline lookup yields CDR1 SGDLS and CDR2 YYNGEE. The CDR3 loop reads CASSVSGGGTDTQYF. In DNA, the CDR3 is TGTGCCAGCAGCGTTAGCGGGGGTGGCACAGATACGCAGTATTTT.

The V call is TRBV6-5, the J call TRBJ2-7; 7 nucleotides line up with TRBD1. This CDR3 has 15 amino acids. J was trimmed by 3 bases and V by 2 bases; bases with no gene match: 7. Germline V gene sequence: CDR1 MNHEY, CDR2 SVGAGI. CDR3 sequence reads: CASSYGRQGVYEQYF. CDR3 coding DNA: TGTGCCAGCAGTTACGGTCGACAGGGAGTCTACGAGCAGTACTTC.

This clone has a single count. The chain joins TRBV7-9 to TRBJ1-4, with D possibly TRBD1 on 6 matching bases. The CDR3 is made up of 14 amino acids. With 6 bases removed from V and 8 bases from J, the gap between germline ends came to 16 bases. Looked up from germline, CDR1 is SEHNR and CDR2 is FQNEAQ (reference sequence). In DNA form, the CDR3 reads TGTGCCAGCAGGACGTCAGGGGCAGTCGAAAAACTGTTTTTT. Its translation is CASRTSGAVEKLFF. Full variable domain (outside the CDR3, taken from reference TRBV7-9 and TRBJ1-4): DTGVSQNPRHKITKRGQNVTFRCDPISEHNRLYWYRQTLGQGPEFLTYFQNEAQLEKSRLLSDRFSAERPKGSFSTLEIQRTEQGDSAMYLCASRTSGAVEKLFFGSGTQLSVL.

CDR3 DNA sequence: TGTGCCAGCAGCAAGGGCTGGCGGGGGCCGTACAATGAGCAGTTCTTC. Translated, it gives CASSKGWRGPYNEQFF. V and J are TRBV21-1 and TRBJ2-1; no DNA check was done on the table's D call, TRBD2. TRBV21-1 counts as a pseudogene. The CDR3 spans 16 residues.

The J gene is TRBJ2-5, the V gene TRBV11-1; D possibly corresponds to TRBD1 (6 bases). Trimming shortened V by 4 bases and J by 5 bases, and 14 bases separated the two germline ends. CDR3 length: 14 amino acids. Germline CDR1 and CDR2: SGHAT and FQDESV (reference sequence). CDR3 amino acids: CASSSYRVEETQYF. For the CDR3, the DNA is TGTGCCAGCAGCTCATACAGGGTTGAGGAGACCCAGTACTTC.

The gene calls are TRBV6-5 and TRBJ2-5; 9 nucleotides align to TRBD1. CDR3 length: 14 residues. V was pared by 4 bases and J by 4 bases, with 4 bases of the junction left unmatched. Germline values: CDR1 MNHEY, CDR2 SVGAGI. The CDR3 DNA reads as TGTGCCAGCAGTTCGGGGACAGGGTTAGAGACCCAGTACTTC. This encodes CASSSGTGLETQYF.

There are a few counts of this clone. The J gene is TRBJ2-1, the V gene TRBV2; 10 bases match TRBD2. CDR1 is SNHLY and CDR2 is FYNNEI in the germline V gene. CDR3 size: 15 residues. The V and J ends lost 6 bases and 12 bases, in that order; junction bases with no gene match: 14. The chain's CDR3 is CASSRGLAGAQGQFF. DNA of the CDR3: TGTGCCAGCAGCCGGGGGCTAGCGGGGGCCCAAGGGCAGTTCTTC.

The genes are TRBV30 and TRBJ1-3; D is unresolved. The CDR3 has 12 residues. Germline loops: CDR1 GTSNPN, CDR2 SVGIG (reference sequence). Between the trimmed V and J ends, which lost 3 bases and 4 bases, there was a span of 7 bases. The CDR3 bases are TGTGCCTGGAGCCTACCCGGAAACACCATATATTTT. Its protein is CAWSLPGNTIYF.

V gene TRBV9 combines with J gene TRBJ2-7, with a possible D match to TRBD1 (5 bases). V was clipped by 0 bases and J by 2 bases, with 9 bases between them. The CDR3 totals 14 residues. Germline V gene sequence: CDR1 SGDLS, CDR2 YYNGEE. The CDR3 spells CASSVGGETYEQYF. The CDR3 DNA reads as TGTGCCAGCAGCGTAGGGGGCGAGACCTACGAGCAGTACTTC.

The chain couples TRBV27 to TRBJ2-3, with D possibly TRBD2 on 6 matching bases. V shed 6 bases and J shed 5 bases, with 18 bases lying between them. Per the germline V gene, CDR1 is MNHEY and CDR2 is SMNVEV (reference sequence). There are 15 residues in the CDR3. The CDR3 loop reads CASRPYGGVGDTQYF. The CDR3 DNA reads as TGTGCCAGCAGACCCTATGGCGGGGTAGGAGATACGCAGTATTTT.

V usage is TRBV6-5 and J usage is TRBJ1-4, with D possibly being TRBD1 (6 bases). V gave up 6 bases and J gave up 14 bases, with 16 bases separating them. This CDR3 has 12 amino acids. The V gene's germline CDR1 is MNHEY and CDR2 SVGAGI. The CDR3 sequence: CASRGGAAGLFF. CDR3 sequence (DNA): TGTGCCAGCAGGGGGGGGGCAGCAGGCCTGTTTTTT.

This chain links TRBV5-1 with TRBJ2-5, with 10 nucleotides matching TRBD1. CDR1 SGHRS and CDR2 YFSETQ come from the germline V gene. The CDR3 is 17 amino acids. V shed 3 bases, J shed 1 base, and the junction held 9 bases outside the gene matches. The CDR3, as DNA: TGCGCCAGCAGCTATGGGACAGGGGTCATCCGCCAAGAGACCCAGTACTTC. Encoded protein: CASSYGTGVIRQETQYF.

The V call is TRBV5-6, the J call TRBJ2-3, with 13 nucleotides matching TRBD2. The V and J ends lost 4 bases and 4 bases, in that order; junction bases with no gene match: 6. CDR1 is SGHDT, CDR2 YYEEEE, per germline. This CDR3 comprises 16 residues. CDR3: CASSATSGGKADTQYF. The CDR3 DNA sequence: TGTGCCAGCAGCGCGACTAGCGGGGGGAAGGCAGATACGCAGTATTTT.